This TCR beta chain was profiled in a study of T cell responses to AZD1222 COVID-19 vaccine. Clones were sequenced by immunoSEQ multiplex PCR, and TCRdb holds only the in-frame ones, with some missing. Seen here are under 100,000 clones, approximately 85% observed once, and the top ten hold 9% to 14%. This clone appeared a few times. The material was peripheral blood, obtained 28 days after the second AZD1222 dose. This TCR derives from an adult who received the AZD1222 COVID-19 vaccine.

The CDR3 DNA reads TGTGCCAGCTCACCGTCGACAGGGTACACCTCTGGAAACACCATATATTTT. This codes for CASSPSTGYTSGNTIYF. The chain has TRBV18 and TRBJ1-3; 7 bases agree with TRBD1. The CDR3 runs 17 residues. Germline assignment: CDR1 KGHSH and CDR2 LQKENI. V shed 3 bases and J 0 bases; nucleotides not matched to a gene: 8.